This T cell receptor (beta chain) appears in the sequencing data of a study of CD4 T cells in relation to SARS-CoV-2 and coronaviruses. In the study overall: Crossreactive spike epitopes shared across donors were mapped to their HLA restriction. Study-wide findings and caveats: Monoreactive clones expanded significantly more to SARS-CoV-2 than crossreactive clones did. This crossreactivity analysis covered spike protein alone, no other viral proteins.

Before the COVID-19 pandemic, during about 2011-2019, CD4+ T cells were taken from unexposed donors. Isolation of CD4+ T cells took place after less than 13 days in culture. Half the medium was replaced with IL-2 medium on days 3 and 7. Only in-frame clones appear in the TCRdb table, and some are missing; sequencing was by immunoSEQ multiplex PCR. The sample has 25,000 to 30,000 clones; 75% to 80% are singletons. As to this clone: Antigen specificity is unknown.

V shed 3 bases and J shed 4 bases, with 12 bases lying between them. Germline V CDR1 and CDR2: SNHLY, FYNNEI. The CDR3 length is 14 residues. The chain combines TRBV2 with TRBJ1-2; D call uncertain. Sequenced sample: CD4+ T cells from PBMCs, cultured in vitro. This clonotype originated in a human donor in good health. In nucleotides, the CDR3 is TGTGCCAGCAGTGATGTCCAAGGGTTCTATGGCTACACCTTC. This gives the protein CASSDVQGFYGYTF.